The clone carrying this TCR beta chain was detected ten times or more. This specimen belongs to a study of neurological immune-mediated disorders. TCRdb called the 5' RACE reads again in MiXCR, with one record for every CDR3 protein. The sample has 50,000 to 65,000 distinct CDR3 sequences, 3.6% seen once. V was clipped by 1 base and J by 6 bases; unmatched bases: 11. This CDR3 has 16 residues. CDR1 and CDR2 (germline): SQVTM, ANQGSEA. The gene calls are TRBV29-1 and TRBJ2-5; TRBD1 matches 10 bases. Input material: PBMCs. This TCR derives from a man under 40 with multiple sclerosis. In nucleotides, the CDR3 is TGCAGCGTTGAAGGGGCGGACAGGGGGAGAAGAAAGACCCAGTACTTC. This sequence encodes CSVEGADRGRRKTQYF.